The 8 T cell receptor beta chains given below trace back to one sample, sequenced in a study of Ad26.COV2.S vaccination and SARS-CoV-2 variants. Treatment meaning: some 20 received Ad26.COV2.S at low or high dose, single or two shots; about 5 received placebo; per-sample allocation not given. Day 63 after the first vaccine or placebo injection was the time point for sampling. TCRdb's copy holds only in-frame clones and misses some; the assay was immunoSEQ multiplex PCR. The sample includes about 400,000 clones, around 89% seen only once; the top ten take approximately 4%. Sequencing was performed on peripheral blood, taken in a trial of Ad26.COV2.S vaccine versus placebo. The receptors come from a person between 18 and 65 years old who received the Ad26.COV2.S COVID-19 vaccine or a placebo.

The chain joins TRBV12-5 to TRBJ1-1; possible D gene TRBD1, 5 bases. V lost 4 bases and J 2 bases, leaving 14 bases between the germline ends. CDR1 is LGHNT and CDR2 is FRNRAP in the germline V gene. This CDR3 has 15 amino acids. The chain's CDR3 is CASGSFSGLNTEAFF. In nucleotides, the CDR3 is TGTGCTAGTGGTTCCTTTTCGGGGCTCAACACTGAAGCTTTCTTT. Looking up the rest from reference TRBV12-5 and TRBJ1-1 gives the full variable domain: DARVTQTPRHKVTEMGQEVTMRCQPILGHNTVFWYRQTMMQGLELLAYFRNRAPLDDSGMPKDRFSAEMPDATLATLKIQPSEPRDSAVYFCASGSFSGLNTEAFFGQGTRLTVV.

The rearrangement links TRBV27 to TRBJ1-6; 7 positions agree with TRBD1. Germline loops: CDR1 MNHEY, CDR2 SMNVEV (reference sequence). The V gene end was trimmed by 7 bases and the J gene end by 7 bases; junction bases not matched to a gene: 16. There are 17 residues in the CDR3. CDR3 loop: CASTLGWGQGGNSPLHF. The CDR3 region has the DNA TGTGCCAGCACCTTGGGGTGGGGCCAGGGGGGAAATTCACCCCTCCACTTT.

The gene calls are TRBV28 and TRBJ1-5; possibly TRBD1 for D (6 bases). V was clipped by 7 bases and J by 2 bases, with 15 bases between them. The CDR3 is made up of 15 amino acids. Germline V gene data show CDR1 as MDHEN and CDR2 as SYDVKM. The CDR3 region has the DNA TGTGCCAGCAAAACCACAGGGTTGGGCAATCAGCCCCAGCATTTT. This codes for CASKTTGLGNQPQHF.

The chain couples TRBV10-3 to TRBJ2-2, with D perhaps matching TRBD2 (6 bases). V shed 11 bases and J shed 4 bases, with 17 bases lying between them. Germline V gene sequence: CDR1 ENHRY, CDR2 SYGVKD. CDR3 size: 14 residues. In nucleotides, the CDR3 is TGTGCCCCCCAAGGGCAGGGAGGCACCGGGGAGCTGTTTTTT. The encoded protein is CAPQGQGGTGELFF.

The chain has TRBV9 and TRBJ2-1; 7 bases line up with TRBD2. Trimming at V came to 7 bases and at J to 0 bases, leaving 1 base not matched to a gene. CDR3 size: 13 residues. Looked up from germline, CDR1 is SGDLS and CDR2 is YYNGEE. CDR3 in amino acids: CASASGSYNEQFF. As DNA, the CDR3 is TGTGCCAGCGCTAGCGGCTCCTACAATGAGCAGTTCTTC. Supplemented by reference TRBV9 and TRBJ2-1, the full variable domain reads DSGVTQTPKHLITATGQRVTLRCSPRSGDLSVYWYQQSLDQGLQFLIQYYNGEERAKGNILERFSAQQFPDLHSELNLSSLELGDSALYFCASASGSYNEQFFGPGTRLTVL.

This chain uses TRBV4-3 with TRBJ1-2; D gene ambiguous. CDR1 and CDR2 (germline): LGHNA, YSLEER. The ends were cut back, 1 base at V and 1 base at J, with 7 bases in the middle. The CDR3 is 14 residues long. The chain's CDR3 is CASSQAGINYGYTF. DNA of the CDR3: TGCGCCAGCAGCCAAGCGGGGATTAACTATGGCTACACCTTC.

The CDR3 protein is CASSLVTEGYEQYF. The DNA of the CDR3 is TGCGCCAGCAGCTTGGTCACAGAGGGCTACGAGCAGTACTTC. The J gene is TRBJ2-7, the V gene TRBV5-1, with a possible D match to TRBD2 (5 bases). CDR1 is SGHRS and CDR2 is YFSETQ in the germline V gene. V lost 0 bases and J lost 3, with 10 bases in between. The CDR3 totals 14 residues.

V is TRBV30 and J is TRBJ1-2; the D gene is possibly TRBD1 (5 bases). V was cut by 7 bases and J by 4 bases, with 16 bases left in between. This CDR3 has 13 amino acids. Looked up from germline, CDR1 is GTSNPN and CDR2 is SVGIG (reference sequence). The CDR3 is CASMGRSPYGYTF. The DNA of the CDR3 is TGTGCCTCCATGGGACGGAGCCCCTATGGCTACACCTTC.